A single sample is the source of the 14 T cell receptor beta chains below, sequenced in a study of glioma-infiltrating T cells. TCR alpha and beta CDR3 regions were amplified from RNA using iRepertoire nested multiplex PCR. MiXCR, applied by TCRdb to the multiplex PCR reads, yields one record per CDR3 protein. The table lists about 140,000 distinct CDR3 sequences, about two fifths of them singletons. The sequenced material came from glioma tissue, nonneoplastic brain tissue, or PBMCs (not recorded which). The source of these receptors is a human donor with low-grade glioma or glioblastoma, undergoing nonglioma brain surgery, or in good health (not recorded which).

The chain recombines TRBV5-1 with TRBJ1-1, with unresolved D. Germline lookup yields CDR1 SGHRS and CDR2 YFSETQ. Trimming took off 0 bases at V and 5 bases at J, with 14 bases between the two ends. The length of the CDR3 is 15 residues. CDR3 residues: CASSLEAPVRTEAFF. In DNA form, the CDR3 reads TGCGCCAGCAGCTTGGAGGCTCCTGTACGAACTGAAGCTTTCTTT.

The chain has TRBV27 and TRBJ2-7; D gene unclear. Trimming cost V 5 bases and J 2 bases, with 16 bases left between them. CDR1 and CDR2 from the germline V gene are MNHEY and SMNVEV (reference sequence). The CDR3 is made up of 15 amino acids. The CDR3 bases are TGTGCCAGCAGTCCCTCCCTTATTGGGCCCTACGAGCAGTACTTC. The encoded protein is CASSPSLIGPYEQYF.

The CDR3 DNA reads TGTGCCAGCAGACTGGGACTAGCCTCCACCGGGGAGCTGTTTTTT. This gives the protein CASRLGLASTGELFF. The chain uses TRBV27 and TRBJ2-2; TRBD2 matches at 9 bases. V lost 6 bases and J lost 4; bases outside the gene matches: 6. The V gene's germline CDR1 is MNHEY and CDR2 SMNVEV (reference sequence). The CDR3 spans 15 residues.

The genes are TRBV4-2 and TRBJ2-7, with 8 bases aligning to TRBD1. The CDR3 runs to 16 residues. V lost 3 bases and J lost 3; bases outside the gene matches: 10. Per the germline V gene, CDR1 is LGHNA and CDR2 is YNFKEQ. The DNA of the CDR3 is TGTGCCAGCAGCCAGGGATTGGACAGGGAAATCTACGAGCAGTACTTC. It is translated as CASSQGLDREIYEQYF.

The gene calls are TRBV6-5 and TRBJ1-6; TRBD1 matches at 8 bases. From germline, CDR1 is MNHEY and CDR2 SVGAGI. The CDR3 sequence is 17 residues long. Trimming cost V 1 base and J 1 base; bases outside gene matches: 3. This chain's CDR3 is CASSYLQGGSYNSPLHF. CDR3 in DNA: TGTGCCAGCAGTTACTTACAGGGGGGATCCTATAATTCACCCCTCCACTTT.

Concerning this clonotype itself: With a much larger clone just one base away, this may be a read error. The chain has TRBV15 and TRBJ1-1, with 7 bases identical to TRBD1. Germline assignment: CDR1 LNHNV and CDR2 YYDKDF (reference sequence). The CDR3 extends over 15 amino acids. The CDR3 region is CATSRGGGANAEAFF. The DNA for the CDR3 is TGTGCCACCAGCAGAGGAGGGGGCGCGAACGCTGAAGCTTTCTTT.

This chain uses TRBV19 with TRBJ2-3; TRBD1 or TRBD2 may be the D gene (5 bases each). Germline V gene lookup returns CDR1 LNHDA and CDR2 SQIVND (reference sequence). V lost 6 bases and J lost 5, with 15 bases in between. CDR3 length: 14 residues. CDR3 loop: CASSMWGKVDTQYF. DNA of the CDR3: TGTGCCAGTAGCATGTGGGGGAAGGTAGATACGCAGTATTTT.

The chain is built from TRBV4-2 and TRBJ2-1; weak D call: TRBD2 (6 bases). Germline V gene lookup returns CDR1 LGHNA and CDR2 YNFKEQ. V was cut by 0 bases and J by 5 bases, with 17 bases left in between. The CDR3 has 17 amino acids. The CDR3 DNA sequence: TGTGCCAGCAGCCAAGAAGTCGTAGGGGAGGTGGACAATGAGCAGTTCTTC. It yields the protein CASSQEVVGEVDNEQFF.

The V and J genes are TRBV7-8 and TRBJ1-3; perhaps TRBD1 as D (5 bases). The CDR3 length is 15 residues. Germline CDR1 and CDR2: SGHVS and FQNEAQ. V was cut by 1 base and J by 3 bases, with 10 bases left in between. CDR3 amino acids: CASSLGWQGGNTIYF. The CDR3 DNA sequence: TGTGCCAGCAGCTTAGGTTGGCAGGGTGGAAACACCATATATTTT.

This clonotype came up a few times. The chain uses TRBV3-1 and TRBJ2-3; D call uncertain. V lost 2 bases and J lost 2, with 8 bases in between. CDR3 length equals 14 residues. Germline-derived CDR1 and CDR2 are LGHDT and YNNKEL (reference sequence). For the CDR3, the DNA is TGTGCCAGCAGCCAATTGGGTCACACAGATACGCAGTATTTT. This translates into CASSQLGHTDTQYF.

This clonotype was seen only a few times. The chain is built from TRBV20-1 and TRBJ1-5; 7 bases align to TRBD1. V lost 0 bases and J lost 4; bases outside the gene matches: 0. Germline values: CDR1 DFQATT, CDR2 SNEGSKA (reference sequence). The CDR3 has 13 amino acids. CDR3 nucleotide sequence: TGCAGTGCTAGAGAACAGGGGAATCAGCCCCAGCATTTT. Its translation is CSAREQGNQPQHF.

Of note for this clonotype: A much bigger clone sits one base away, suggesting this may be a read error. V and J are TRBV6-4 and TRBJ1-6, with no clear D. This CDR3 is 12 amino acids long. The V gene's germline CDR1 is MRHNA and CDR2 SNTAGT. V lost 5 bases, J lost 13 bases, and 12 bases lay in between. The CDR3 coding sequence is TGTGCCAGCAGTCCGCTATCCGAGCCCCTCCACTTT. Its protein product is CASSPLSEPLHF.

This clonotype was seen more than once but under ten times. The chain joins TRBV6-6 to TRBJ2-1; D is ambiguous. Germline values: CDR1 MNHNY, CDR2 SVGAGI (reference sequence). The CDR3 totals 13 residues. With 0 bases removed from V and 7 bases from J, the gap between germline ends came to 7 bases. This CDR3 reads CASSYSPWNEQFF. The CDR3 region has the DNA TGTGCCAGCAGTTACTCCCCTTGGAATGAGCAGTTCTTC.

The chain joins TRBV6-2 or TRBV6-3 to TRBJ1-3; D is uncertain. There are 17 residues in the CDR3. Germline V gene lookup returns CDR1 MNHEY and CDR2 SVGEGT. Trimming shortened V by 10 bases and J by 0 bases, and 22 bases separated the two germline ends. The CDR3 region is CAISLKGEWLSGNTIYF. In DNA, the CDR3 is TGTGCCATCAGCCTAAAGGGAGAGTGGCTCTCTGGAAACACCATATATTTT.